Listed here is a single T cell receptor (beta chain). Its antigen is currently unknown. This sample is drawn from a study of identical twins. General study results and limits: Surplus twin overlap in beta out-of-frame sequences was less pronounced. The models systematically underestimated how much out-of-frame TCR alpha was shared in monozygotic twins. Out-of-frame alpha sequences common to twins exhibited an excess of low generation probability.

A universal primer site was created by template switching, with the cDNA bearing unique molecular identifiers. Via MiXCR, TCRdb re-called the 5' RACE reads, giving one row per CDR3 protein. The sample comprises about 1.7 million distinct CDR3 sequences, around a third of which are singletons, and 0.27% rests with the top ten. The CDR3 extends over 14 amino acids. Germline CDR1 reads DFQATT; CDR2 reads SNEGSKA (reference sequence). The chain combines TRBV20-1 with TRBJ2-5; 8 bases align to TRBD1. The clonotype originates from a newborn girl in good health. The sample comprised cord blood. The CDR3 sequence is CGGGTGVYQETQYF. The DNA for the CDR3 is TGCGGTGGGGGGACAGGAGTGTACCAAGAGACCCAGTACTTC.